This T cell receptor beta chain stems from a study of cytomegalovirus exposure and HLA in healthy donors. On the study more broadly: There were about 85 million unique TCRs (from HLA-typed donors) in an early data release. Broader study findings: The classifier was said to identify cytomegalovirus status with high specificity and sensitivity.

This PCR relied on a set of 60 Vbeta primers and 13 Jbeta primers. Data came from immunoSEQ multiplex PCR; TCRdb stores just in-frame clones and leaves some out. The profile shows approximately 170,000 clones, 60% to 80% of them singletons. Worth noting for this clone: Its antigen is not identified.

With 10 bases clipped from V and 7 bases from J, the junction kept 21 bases outside the gene matches. The germline V gene encodes CDR1 MNHEY and CDR2 SMNVEV (reference sequence). There are 16 residues in the CDR3. Sequenced: PBMCs. This chain joins TRBV27 and TRBJ2-5; 7 positions agree with TRBD1. This TCR derives from a female donor in good health and CMV-seronegative. In DNA, the CDR3 is TGTGCCACCCGTCCTACACCGGGACAGATCCTCGGGACCCAGTACTTC. It translates to CATRPTPGQILGTQYF.